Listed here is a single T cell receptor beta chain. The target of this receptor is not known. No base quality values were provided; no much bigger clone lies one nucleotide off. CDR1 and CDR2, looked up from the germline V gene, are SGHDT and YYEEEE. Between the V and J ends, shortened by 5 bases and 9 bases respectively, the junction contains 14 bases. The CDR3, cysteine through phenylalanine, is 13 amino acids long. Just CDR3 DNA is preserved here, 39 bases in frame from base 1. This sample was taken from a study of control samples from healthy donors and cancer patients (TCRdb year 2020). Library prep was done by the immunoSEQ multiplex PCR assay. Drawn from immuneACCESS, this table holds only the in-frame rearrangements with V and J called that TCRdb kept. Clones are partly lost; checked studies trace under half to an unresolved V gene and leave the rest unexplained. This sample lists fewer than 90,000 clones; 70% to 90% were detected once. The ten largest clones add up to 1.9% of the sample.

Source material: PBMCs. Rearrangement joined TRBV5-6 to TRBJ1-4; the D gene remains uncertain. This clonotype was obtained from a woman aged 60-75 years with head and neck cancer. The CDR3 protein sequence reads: CASSSATRQKLFF. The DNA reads TGTGCCAGCAGTTCCGCCACCAGACAAAAACTGTTTTTT.